The sequence of this T cell receptor beta chain was determined in a study of T cell clonality in common variable immunodeficiency. Profiling relied on immunoSEQ multiplex PCR, and the TCRdb table lists in-frame clones only, not all of them. The sample shows fewer than 65,000 clones, none of them appearing just once. This clone came up many times. Read coverage stops 3 residues before the CDR3 terminus; the germline J gene supplies the remainder. The ends lost 2 bases at V and 5 bases at J; junction bases unmatched: 5. The length of the CDR3 is 15 residues. Germline V CDR1 and CDR2: KGHSH, LQKENI. Sequencing was done on a sample of peripheral blood mononuclear cells. This receptor was identified in a person aged 18-70 years in good health. The chain links TRBV18 to TRBJ1-4, with 7 bases lining up with TRBD1. The CDR3 here is CASSPIPGGNEKLFF. The sequenced part of the CDR3 DNA is TGTGCCAGCTCACCAATTCCAGGGGGGAATGAAAAA.